This is a list of T cell receptor beta chains from one sample in a study of blood T cell repertoires in COVID-19. Clones were read by immunoSEQ multiplex PCR, and TCRdb kept only the in-frame ones, dropping some. Of some 250,000 clones in the sample, approximately 86% were seen once. The specimen sequenced was peripheral blood. These receptors were collected from a man aged 25-40 years with active or convalescent COVID-19. The CDR3 runs from the conserved cysteine through the conserved F or W. D genes are given only for firm matches. A clone size is listed for some rows: how often the clone was seen (once, few, many), or a class if it is expanded.

>TRBV7-9|TRBD1|TRBJ1-1|-
CASSRDREAEAFF
TGTGCCAGCAGCCGTGACAGGGAGGCTGAAGCTTTCTTT
>TRBV11-2|-|TRBJ2-5|-
CASSLDYQETQYF
TGTGCCAGCAGCTTAGACTACCAAGAGACCCAGTACTTC
>TRBV6-5|TRBD1|TRBJ2-5|-
CASRGTGRQETQYF
TGTGCCAGCAGAGGGACAGGCCGACAAGAGACCCAGTACTTC
>TRBV11-2|-|TRBJ2-3|-
CASSLVFVRGTDTQYF
TGTGCCAGCAGCTTAGTTTTTGTAAGAGGCACAGATACGCAGTATTTT
>TRBV11-3|TRBD2|TRBJ2-1|-
CASSLSALAGGFLEQFF
TGTGCCAGCAGCTTAAGTGCCCTAGCGGGGGGTTTTCTTGAGCAGTTCTTC
>TRBV4-2|-|TRBJ2-3|-
CASSQMSRTTGTDTQYF
TGTGCCAGCAGCCAAATGAGCCGCACCACAGGGACAGATACGCAGTATTTT
>TRBV2|TRBD1|TRBJ1-2|-
CASNGDQTGGPLSGYTF
TGTGCCAGCAACGGGGACCAAACAGGGGGCCCCCTCAGTGGCTACACCTTC
>TRBV10-3|-|TRBJ1-2|-
CAISAPGGAYGYTF
TGTGCCATCAGTGCGCCTGGGGGGGCCTATGGCTACACCTTC
>TRBV5-1|-|TRBJ1-2|-
CASSFNWGDGYTF
TGCGCCAGCAGCTTTAATTGGGGGGATGGCTACACCTTC
>TRBV4-2|TRBD2|TRBJ2-3|-
CASSRLGGLAGTDTQYF
TGTGCCAGCAGCCGTTTGGGGGGACTAGCAGGTACAGATACGCAGTATTTT
>TRBV19|-|TRBJ2-1|-
CASRIGGGPNEQFF
TGTGCCAGTCGTATAGGGGGAGGACCCAATGAGCAGTTCTTC
>TRBV2|-|TRBJ2-7|-
CASSEGGARTGFYEQYF
TGTGCCAGCAGTGAGGGGGGGGCTCGGACAGGGTTCTACGAGCAGTACTTC
>TRBV3-1/TRBV3-2|-|TRBJ1-6|-
CASSQDLDSPLHF
TGTGCCAGCAGCCAAGATCTCGATTCACCCCTCCACTTT
>TRBV7-9|TRBD2|TRBJ2-1|-
CASSLLDLGLAGGYNEQFF
TGTGCCAGCAGCTTACTCGATTTGGGGCTAGCGGGGGGTTACAATGAGCAGTTCTTC
>TRBV2|TRBD2|TRBJ2-1|once
CASREGPGGNEQFF
TGTGCCAGCAGGGAGGGACCGGGGGGGAATGAGCAGTTCTTC
>TRBV7-9|TRBD2|TRBJ2-3|-
CASSRATSGVADTQYF
TGTGCCAGCAGCCGCGCGACTAGCGGGGTCGCAGATACGCAGTATTTT
>TRBV5-1|TRBD1|TRBJ1-2|-
CASSSHGQDYGYTF
TGCGCCAGCAGCTCCCACGGACAGGACTATGGCTACACCTTC
>TRBV6-5|-|TRBJ2-5|-
CASSYGQGWTQYF
TGTGCCAGCAGTTACGGTCAGGGATGGACCCAGTACTTC
>TRBV2|-|TRBJ1-3|many
CASSGAGGNTIYF
TGTGCCAGCAGTGGCGCAGGGGGAAACACCATATATTTT
>TRBV5-1|TRBD1|TRBJ1-2|-
CASSPQGAVGYGYTF
TGCGCCAGCAGCCCACAGGGGGCGGTCGGCTATGGCTACACCTTC
>TRBV11-2|-|TRBJ1-5|once
CASSLGGGPQHF
TGTGCCAGCAGCTTAGGGGGAGGGCCCCAGCATTTT
>TRBV7-9|-|TRBJ2-1|-
CASSLVLASYNEQFF
TGTGCCAGCAGCTTAGTCCTAGCCTCCTACAATGAGCAGTTCTTC
>TRBV29-1|-|TRBJ1-2|-
CSVRRTNDNTF
TGCAGCGTTCGACGTACGAATGACAACACCTTC
>TRBV5-4|-|TRBJ2-2|few
CASSLVRQNTGELFF
TGTGCCAGCAGCTTGGTCCGACAGAACACCGGGGAGCTGTTTTTT
>TRBV7-2|TRBD1|TRBJ1-2|-
CASSLLGQGGYGYTF
TGTGCCAGCAGCTTATTGGGACAGGGAGGCTATGGCTACACCTTC
>TRBV29-1|TRBD1|TRBJ1-2|-
CSVESGRGQFYGYTF
TGCAGCGTTGAATCGGGCAGGGGGCAGTTCTATGGCTACACCTTC
>TRBV25-1|-|TRBJ1-1|-
CASSEYSGTSEAFF
TGTGCCAGCAGTGAATACTCAGGGACATCCGAAGCTTTCTTT
>TRBV7-2|-|TRBJ1-6|-
CASSPPSPNSPLHF
TGTGCCAGCAGCCCCCCATCCCCAAATTCACCCCTCCACTTT
>TRBV5-1|TRBD2|TRBJ2-3|-
CASSLAGLAGVASTDTQYF
TGCGCCAGCAGCTTGGCGGGACTAGCGGGGGTCGCTAGCACAGATACGCAGTATTTT
>TRBV7-2|TRBD2|TRBJ2-7|-
CASSLERGVFEQYF
TGTGCCAGCAGCTTAGAACGGGGGGTCTTCGAGCAGTACTTC
>TRBV6-4|-|TRBJ2-1|few
CASSEASEGYNEQFF
TGTGCCAGCAGCGAGGCTAGCGAGGGGTACAATGAGCAGTTCTTC
>TRBV7-2|-|TRBJ2-2|-
CASRIRADRINTGELFF
TGTGCCAGCAGAATAAGGGCCGACAGGATTAACACCGGGGAGCTGTTTTTT
>TRBV10-1|TRBD1|TRBJ1-6|-
CASSESRLGIGQGNSPLHF
TGCGCCAGCAGTGAGTCTCGATTAGGAATCGGACAGGGAAATTCACCCCTCCACTTT